What follows is one T cell receptor beta chain and its context. These data originate in a study of glioma-infiltrating T cells after dendritic cell vaccination. Whole-study context: The vaccine used monocyte-derived dendritic cells pulsed overnight with autologous tumor lysate.

This CDR3 region has 19 residues. V shed 2 bases and J 3 bases; nucleotides not matched to a gene: 19. The primer mix had 60 V beta and 13 J beta primers. Sequencing used immunoSEQ multiplex PCR; TCRdb keeps in-frame clones, though not all of them. The table shows about 90,000 clones, with more than 70% occurring only once. The rearrangement uses TRBV23-1 and TRBJ2-7, with TRBD1 identical over 7 bases. TRBV23-1 is sorted into the ORF group, with uncertain function. This clonotype was sampled from a human donor with glioblastoma. The starting material was blood, obtained before dendritic cell vaccination. CDR3 DNA: TGCGCCAGCAGTCAAAGCCGGGACAGAAGGTCTAAAAGGTTCTACGAGCAGTACTTC. This translates into CASSQSRDRRSKRFYEQYF.